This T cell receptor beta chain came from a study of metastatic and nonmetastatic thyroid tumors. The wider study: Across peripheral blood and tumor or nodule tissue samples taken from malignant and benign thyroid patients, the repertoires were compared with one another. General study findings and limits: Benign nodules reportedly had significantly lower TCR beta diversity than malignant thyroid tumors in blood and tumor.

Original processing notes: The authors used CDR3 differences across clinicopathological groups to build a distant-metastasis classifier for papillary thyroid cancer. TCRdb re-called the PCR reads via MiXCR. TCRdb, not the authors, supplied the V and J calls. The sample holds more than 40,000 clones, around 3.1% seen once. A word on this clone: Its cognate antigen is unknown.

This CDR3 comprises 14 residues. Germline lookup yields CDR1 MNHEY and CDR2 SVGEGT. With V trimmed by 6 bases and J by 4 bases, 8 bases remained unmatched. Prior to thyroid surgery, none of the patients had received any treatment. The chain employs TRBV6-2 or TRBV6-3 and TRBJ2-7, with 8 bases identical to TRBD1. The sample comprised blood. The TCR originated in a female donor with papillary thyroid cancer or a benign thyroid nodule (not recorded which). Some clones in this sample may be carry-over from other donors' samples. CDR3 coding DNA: TGTGCCAGCAGGAATCAGGGGGCGTTATACGAGCAGTACTTC. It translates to CASRNQGALYEQYF.